This entry is about one T cell receptor beta chain. This sample is part of a study of control samples from healthy donors and cancer patients. The germline V gene encodes CDR1 SGHRS and CDR2 YFSETQ. The CDR3 length is 15 residues. Trimming took 0 bases from V and 5 from J, leaving 14 bases between them. TCRdb's table, derived via immunoSEQ multiplex PCR, lists solely in-frame clones and lacks some. The sample carries approximately 110,000 clones, approximately 90% recorded once. This rearrangement joins TRBV5-1 to TRBJ2-5; TRBD1 might be the D (6 bases). The TCR was taken from a human donor in good health. The donor label of this sample is uncertain. Sequenced material: blood. The CDR3 loop reads CASSLEGEPGETQYF. The DNA of the CDR3 is TGCGCCAGCAGCTTGGAGGGGGAGCCGGGGGAGACCCAGTACTTC.